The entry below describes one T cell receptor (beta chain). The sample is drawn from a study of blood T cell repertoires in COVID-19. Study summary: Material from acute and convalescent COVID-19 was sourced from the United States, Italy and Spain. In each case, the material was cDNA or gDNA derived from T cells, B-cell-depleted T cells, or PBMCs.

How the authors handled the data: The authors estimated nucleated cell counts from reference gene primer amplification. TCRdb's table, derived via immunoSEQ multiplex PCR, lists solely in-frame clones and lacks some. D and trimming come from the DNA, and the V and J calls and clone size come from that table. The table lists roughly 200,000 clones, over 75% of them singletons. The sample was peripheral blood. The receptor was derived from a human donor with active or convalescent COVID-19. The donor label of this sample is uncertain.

The CDR3 loop reads CASSTRLAGAHNEQFF. In nucleotides, the CDR3 is TGTGCCAGCAGCACCCGACTAGCGGGGGCCCACAATGAGCAGTTCTTC. This rearrangement joins TRBV9 to TRBJ2-1, with 12 bases fitting TRBD2. The germline gives CDR1 SGDLS, CDR2 YYNGEE. This CDR3 region has 16 residues. V lost 4 bases to trimming and J lost 5 bases; unmatched junction nucleotides: 7.